The rows below give T cell receptor beta chains drawn from one sample of a study of identical twins. TCRdb redid the calling of the 5' RACE reads with MiXCR, one entry per CDR3 protein. The sample includes 1.5 million to 2 million distinct CDR3 sequences, less than 40% of them seen just once. The specimen sequenced was cord blood. These TCRs come from a newborn girl in good health. Each CDR3 is given with its conserved first and last residue. D genes are given only for firm matches. Part of the rows lack a size; the others show once, few, many or a class for expanded clones.

v_call: TRBV7-9
clone_size: -
j_call: TRBJ2-3
d_call: TRBD2
cdr3_aa: CASSQEGTTSTDTQYF
cdr3_nt: TGTGCCAGCAGCCAGGAGGGGACTACGAGCACAGATACGCAGTATTTT

v_call: TRBV11-2
clone_size: -
j_call: TRBJ2-7
d_call: -
cdr3_aa: CASSLPRAYYNEQYF
cdr3_nt: TGTGCCAGCAGCTTACCTAGGGCTTACTACAATGAGCAGTACTTC

v_call: TRBV28
clone_size: -
j_call: TRBJ2-5
d_call: -
cdr3_aa: CASSLPKGTPQETQYF
cdr3_nt: TGTGCCAGCAGTTTGCCCAAGGGGACACCTCAAGAGACCCAGTACTTC

v_call: TRBV21-1
clone_size: -
j_call: TRBJ2-3
d_call: -
cdr3_aa: CARRGTHLPDTQYF
cdr3_nt: TGTGCCCGCAGGGGGACTCATCTCCCAGATACGCAGTATTTT

v_call: TRBV20-1
clone_size: -
j_call: TRBJ2-7
d_call: -
cdr3_aa: CSARVLGRNYEQYF
cdr3_nt: TGCAGTGCTAGAGTCCTCGGGCGGAACTACGAGCAGTACTTC

v_call: TRBV12-3/TRBV12-4
clone_size: -
j_call: TRBJ1-1
d_call: -
cdr3_aa: CASSLGWGGTEAFF
cdr3_nt: TGTGCCAGCAGCCTAGGGTGGGGGGGGACTGAAGCTTTCTTT

v_call: TRBV20-1
clone_size: -
j_call: TRBJ1-5
d_call: -
cdr3_aa: CSARRDPNQPQHF
cdr3_nt: TGCAGTGCTAGAAGGGACCCAAATCAGCCCCAGCATTTT

v_call: TRBV4-2
clone_size: -
j_call: TRBJ1-4
d_call: TRBD1
cdr3_aa: CASRLTGGGEKLFF
cdr3_nt: TGTGCCAGCAGACTCACAGGGGGGGGTGAAAAACTGTTTTTT

v_call: TRBV29-1
clone_size: many
j_call: TRBJ2-3
d_call: -
cdr3_aa: CSVDHRFSGSGTDTQYF
cdr3_nt: TGCAGCGTTGACCACCGGTTTTCCGGGAGTGGCACAGATACGCAGTATTTT

v_call: TRBV28
clone_size: -
j_call: TRBJ1-2
d_call: -
cdr3_aa: CASSFSPGGYTF
cdr3_nt: TGTGCCAGCAGTTTTTCCCCAGGTGGCTACACCTTC

v_call: TRBV5-1
clone_size: -
j_call: TRBJ1-2
d_call: -
cdr3_aa: CASSLDQGRYGYTF
cdr3_nt: TGCGCCAGCAGCTTGGATCAGGGGAGGTATGGCTACACCTTC

v_call: TRBV5-1
clone_size: -
j_call: TRBJ2-1
d_call: TRBD2
cdr3_aa: CASSLFGTSEYNEQFF
cdr3_nt: TGCGCCAGCAGCTTGTTCGGTACTAGCGAGTACAATGAGCAGTTCTTC

v_call: TRBV20-1
clone_size: -
j_call: TRBJ1-4
d_call: -
cdr3_aa: CSAPGQNGVEKLFF
cdr3_nt: TGCAGTGCTCCAGGACAGAATGGGGTTGAAAAACTGTTTTTT

v_call: TRBV7-6
clone_size: -
j_call: TRBJ2-7
d_call: -
cdr3_aa: CASSLEPRFYGYNEQYF
cdr3_nt: TGTGCCAGCAGCTTAGAGCCGCGGTTCTATGGCTACAATGAGCAGTACTTC

v_call: TRBV18
clone_size: -
j_call: TRBJ2-5
d_call: TRBD2
cdr3_aa: CAAGGGSKKTQYF
cdr3_nt: TGTGCCGCGGGAGGTGGCAGTAAAAAGACCCAGTACTTC

v_call: TRBV12-3/TRBV12-4
clone_size: once
j_call: TRBJ2-7
d_call: TRBD2
cdr3_aa: CASRKRDRYNEQYF
cdr3_nt: TGTGCCAGCAGGAAGCGGGATAGGTACAATGAGCAGTACTTC

v_call: TRBV11-2
clone_size: -
j_call: TRBJ2-7
d_call: TRBD2
cdr3_aa: CASSPKNGGASAEQYF
cdr3_nt: TGTGCCAGCAGCCCTAAAAACGGGGGGGCTAGCGCCGAGCAGTACTTC

v_call: TRBV20-1
clone_size: -
j_call: TRBJ2-4
d_call: TRBD2
cdr3_aa: CSAREGRGGNEQYF
cdr3_nt: TGCAGTGCTAGAGAGGGACGGGGGGGCAATGAGCAGTACTTC

v_call: TRBV29-1
clone_size: -
j_call: TRBJ1-4
d_call: -
cdr3_aa: CSAQNNEKLFF
cdr3_nt: TGCAGCGCCCAGAATAATGAAAAACTGTTTTTT

v_call: TRBV21-1
clone_size: -
j_call: TRBJ2-3
d_call: -
cdr3_aa: CASSALTLMYADTQYF
cdr3_nt: TGTGCCAGCAGCGCCCTTACCTTAATGTACGCAGATACGCAGTATTTT

v_call: TRBV20-1
clone_size: -
j_call: TRBJ2-7
d_call: -
cdr3_aa: CSADRTLVNEQYF
cdr3_nt: TGCAGTGCTGACAGGACCTTGGTGAACGAGCAGTACTTC

v_call: TRBV20-1
clone_size: -
j_call: TRBJ2-7
d_call: TRBD2
cdr3_aa: CSASGASGFEQYF
cdr3_nt: TGCAGTGCTAGTGGGGCTAGCGGGTTCGAGCAGTACTTC

v_call: TRBV6-6
clone_size: -
j_call: TRBJ2-5
d_call: TRBD1
cdr3_aa: CASSATGWETQYF
cdr3_nt: TGTGCCAGCAGTGCGACAGGGTGGGAGACCCAGTACTTC

v_call: TRBV25-1
clone_size: few
j_call: TRBJ2-7
d_call: -
cdr3_aa: CASSEKRQLEYYEQYF
cdr3_nt: TGTGCCAGCAGTGAAAAACGACAACTAGAATATTACGAGCAGTACTTC

v_call: TRBV20-1
clone_size: -
j_call: TRBJ2-7
d_call: -
cdr3_aa: CSATPGPVLYEQYF
cdr3_nt: TGCAGTGCCACCCCGGGTCCGGTTCTCTACGAGCAGTACTTC

v_call: TRBV5-1
clone_size: many
j_call: TRBJ2-7
d_call: -
cdr3_aa: CASSLPRAPFEQYF
cdr3_nt: TGCGCCAGCAGCCTACCGCGGGCTCCCTTCGAGCAGTACTTC

v_call: TRBV25-1
clone_size: few
j_call: TRBJ1-6
d_call: -
cdr3_aa: CASSSDSFNSPLHF
cdr3_nt: TGTGCCAGCAGCTCGGACAGTTTTAATTCACCCCTCCACTTT

v_call: TRBV2
clone_size: -
j_call: TRBJ2-7
d_call: -
cdr3_aa: CASANSGTHYEQYF
cdr3_nt: TGTGCCAGCGCCAATTCCGGGACACACTACGAGCAGTACTTC

v_call: TRBV18
clone_size: few
j_call: TRBJ2-1
d_call: -
cdr3_aa: CASSRTEFLLRLYNEQFF
cdr3_nt: TGTGCCAGCTCAAGGACCGAATTTTTACTCAGATTGTACAATGAGCAGTTCTTC

v_call: TRBV3-1
clone_size: -
j_call: TRBJ2-1
d_call: TRBD2
cdr3_aa: CASSPSGGANEQFF
cdr3_nt: TGTGCCAGCAGCCCTAGCGGGGGGGCCAATGAGCAGTTCTTC

v_call: TRBV6-5
clone_size: -
j_call: TRBJ2-3
d_call: TRBD2
cdr3_aa: CASSYSSSGRAGTDTQYF
cdr3_nt: TGTGCCAGCAGTTACTCGTCCAGCGGGAGGGCCGGCACAGATACGCAGTATTTT

v_call: TRBV12-5
clone_size: -
j_call: TRBJ2-1
d_call: TRBD2
cdr3_aa: CASAPERERNEQFF
cdr3_nt: TGTGCTAGTGCTCCCGAGCGGGAGCGGAATGAGCAGTTCTTC

v_call: TRBV11-2
clone_size: -
j_call: TRBJ2-5
d_call: TRBD2
cdr3_aa: CASSPPGLAQETQYF
cdr3_nt: TGTGCCAGCAGCCCTCCAGGACTAGCACAAGAGACCCAGTACTTC

v_call: TRBV20-1
clone_size: -
j_call: TRBJ2-5
d_call: -
cdr3_aa: CSATGSRYQETQYF
cdr3_nt: TGCAGTGCTACAGGTTCCCGGTACCAAGAGACCCAGTACTTC

v_call: TRBV4-1
clone_size: -
j_call: TRBJ2-4
d_call: TRBD2
cdr3_aa: CASSQMGLAKSIQYF
cdr3_nt: TGCGCCAGCAGCCAGATGGGACTAGCCAAAAGCATTCAGTACTTC

v_call: TRBV11-1
clone_size: -
j_call: TRBJ2-7
d_call: TRBD2
cdr3_aa: CASRPNSGGTSGGRSYNEQYF
cdr3_nt: TGTGCCAGCAGACCCAATTCTGGCGGGACTAGCGGGGGCCGCTCCTACAATGAGCAGTACTTC

v_call: TRBV25-1
clone_size: -
j_call: TRBJ1-2
d_call: -
cdr3_aa: CASSEGTPWGHTF
cdr3_nt: TGTGCCAGCAGTGAGGGGACACCGTGGGGCCACACCTTC

v_call: TRBV12-3/TRBV12-4
clone_size: -
j_call: TRBJ1-5
d_call: -
cdr3_aa: CASRETANQPQHF
cdr3_nt: TGTGCCAGCAGGGAGACGGCTAATCAGCCCCAGCATTTT

v_call: TRBV12-3/TRBV12-4
clone_size: few
j_call: TRBJ2-1
d_call: TRBD2
cdr3_aa: CASRLTSGFFSSYNEQFF
cdr3_nt: TGTGCCAGCAGACTGACTAGCGGGTTCTTCAGCTCCTACAATGAGCAGTTCTTC

v_call: TRBV28
clone_size: -
j_call: TRBJ2-7
d_call: -
cdr3_aa: CASAPPSRYYEQYF
cdr3_nt: TGTGCCAGCGCGCCACCTTCTCGATACTACGAGCAGTACTTC

v_call: TRBV2
clone_size: -
j_call: TRBJ2-7
d_call: -
cdr3_aa: CARGRDSYEQYF
cdr3_nt: TGTGCCAGGGGCCGGGACTCATACGAGCAGTACTTC

v_call: TRBV4-2
clone_size: few
j_call: TRBJ1-2
d_call: -
cdr3_aa: CASSQDQASRGYTF
cdr3_nt: TGTGCCAGCAGCCAAGATCAGGCCTCCCGGGGCTACACCTTC

v_call: TRBV6-1
clone_size: -
j_call: TRBJ1-1
d_call: -
cdr3_aa: CASSEAVRVSGEAFF
cdr3_nt: TGTGCCAGCAGTGAAGCTGTCAGGGTTAGCGGTGAAGCTTTCTTT

v_call: TRBV29-1
clone_size: many
j_call: TRBJ2-1
d_call: TRBD2
cdr3_aa: CSAAFASGGKGEQFF
cdr3_nt: TGCAGCGCTGCCTTCGCTAGCGGGGGAAAGGGTGAGCAGTTCTTC

v_call: TRBV10-3
clone_size: -
j_call: TRBJ1-6
d_call: -
cdr3_aa: CAISGPPDRLDPSSPLHF
cdr3_nt: TGTGCCATCAGTGGGCCCCCTGACAGGTTGGACCCCTCTTCGCCCCTCCACTTT

v_call: TRBV2
clone_size: -
j_call: TRBJ2-7
d_call: -
cdr3_aa: CAGSEWQLHSSYEQYF
cdr3_nt: TGTGCCGGCAGTGAATGGCAGCTCCACTCATCCTACGAGCAGTACTTC

v_call: TRBV6-5
clone_size: few
j_call: TRBJ2-6
d_call: -
cdr3_aa: CASSSGPFVSGANVLTF
cdr3_nt: TGTGCCAGCTCCTCGGGACCATTCGTCTCTGGGGCCAACGTCCTGACTTTC

v_call: TRBV2
clone_size: -
j_call: TRBJ1-5
d_call: -
cdr3_aa: CASRATALGNQPQHF
cdr3_nt: TGTGCCAGCAGGGCGACTGCGTTAGGCAATCAGCCCCAGCATTTT

v_call: TRBV2
clone_size: many
j_call: TRBJ2-5
d_call: TRBD1
cdr3_aa: CASRGQGETQYF
cdr3_nt: TGTGCCAGCAGAGGACAGGGAGAGACCCAGTACTTC

v_call: TRBV7-2
clone_size: -
j_call: TRBJ2-1
d_call: -
cdr3_aa: CASSSSPGQGTEQFF
cdr3_nt: TGTGCCAGCAGCTCCAGCCCCGGGCAGGGCACTGAGCAGTTCTTC

v_call: TRBV4-1
clone_size: few
j_call: TRBJ2-7
d_call: -
cdr3_aa: CASSHHDRPYEQYF
cdr3_nt: TGCGCCAGCAGCCACCACGACCGTCCATACGAGCAGTACTTC

v_call: TRBV12-3/TRBV12-4
clone_size: many
j_call: TRBJ2-7
d_call: TRBD2
cdr3_aa: CASSLGLAGKQGEQYF
cdr3_nt: TGTGCCAGCAGTCTCGGACTAGCGGGAAAACAGGGCGAGCAGTACTTC

v_call: TRBV12-3/TRBV12-4
clone_size: few
j_call: TRBJ2-1
d_call: TRBD2
cdr3_aa: CASTTGTSLSYNEQFF
cdr3_nt: TGTGCCAGCACCACAGGGACTAGCCTCTCCTACAATGAGCAGTTCTTC

v_call: TRBV20-1
clone_size: -
j_call: TRBJ2-3
d_call: -
cdr3_aa: CSARGFSSSEGDTQYF
cdr3_nt: TGCAGTGCTAGAGGTTTTAGCTCCTCTGAGGGGGATACGCAGTATTTT

v_call: TRBV2
clone_size: -
j_call: TRBJ1-1
d_call: TRBD1
cdr3_aa: CASRDPGTATEAFF
cdr3_nt: TGTGCCAGCAGAGACCCCGGGACAGCCACTGAAGCTTTCTTT

v_call: TRBV6-2/TRBV6-3
clone_size: few
j_call: TRBJ2-5
d_call: -
cdr3_aa: CASSYLGEETQYF
cdr3_nt: TGTGCCAGCAGTTACCTAGGGGAAGAGACCCAGTACTTC

v_call: TRBV7-2
clone_size: few
j_call: TRBJ2-1
d_call: -
cdr3_aa: CASRLELADNEQFF
cdr3_nt: TGTGCCAGCAGACTTGAGCTAGCAGACAATGAGCAGTTCTTC

v_call: TRBV6-1
clone_size: few
j_call: TRBJ1-2
d_call: TRBD1
cdr3_aa: CASQTGTGAGYTF
cdr3_nt: TGTGCCAGCCAAACTGGGACAGGGGCTGGCTACACCTTC

v_call: TRBV7-2
clone_size: -
j_call: TRBJ1-4
d_call: -
cdr3_aa: CASSLDVRGEKLFF
cdr3_nt: TGTGCCAGCAGCTTAGATGTACGGGGTGAAAAACTGTTTTTT